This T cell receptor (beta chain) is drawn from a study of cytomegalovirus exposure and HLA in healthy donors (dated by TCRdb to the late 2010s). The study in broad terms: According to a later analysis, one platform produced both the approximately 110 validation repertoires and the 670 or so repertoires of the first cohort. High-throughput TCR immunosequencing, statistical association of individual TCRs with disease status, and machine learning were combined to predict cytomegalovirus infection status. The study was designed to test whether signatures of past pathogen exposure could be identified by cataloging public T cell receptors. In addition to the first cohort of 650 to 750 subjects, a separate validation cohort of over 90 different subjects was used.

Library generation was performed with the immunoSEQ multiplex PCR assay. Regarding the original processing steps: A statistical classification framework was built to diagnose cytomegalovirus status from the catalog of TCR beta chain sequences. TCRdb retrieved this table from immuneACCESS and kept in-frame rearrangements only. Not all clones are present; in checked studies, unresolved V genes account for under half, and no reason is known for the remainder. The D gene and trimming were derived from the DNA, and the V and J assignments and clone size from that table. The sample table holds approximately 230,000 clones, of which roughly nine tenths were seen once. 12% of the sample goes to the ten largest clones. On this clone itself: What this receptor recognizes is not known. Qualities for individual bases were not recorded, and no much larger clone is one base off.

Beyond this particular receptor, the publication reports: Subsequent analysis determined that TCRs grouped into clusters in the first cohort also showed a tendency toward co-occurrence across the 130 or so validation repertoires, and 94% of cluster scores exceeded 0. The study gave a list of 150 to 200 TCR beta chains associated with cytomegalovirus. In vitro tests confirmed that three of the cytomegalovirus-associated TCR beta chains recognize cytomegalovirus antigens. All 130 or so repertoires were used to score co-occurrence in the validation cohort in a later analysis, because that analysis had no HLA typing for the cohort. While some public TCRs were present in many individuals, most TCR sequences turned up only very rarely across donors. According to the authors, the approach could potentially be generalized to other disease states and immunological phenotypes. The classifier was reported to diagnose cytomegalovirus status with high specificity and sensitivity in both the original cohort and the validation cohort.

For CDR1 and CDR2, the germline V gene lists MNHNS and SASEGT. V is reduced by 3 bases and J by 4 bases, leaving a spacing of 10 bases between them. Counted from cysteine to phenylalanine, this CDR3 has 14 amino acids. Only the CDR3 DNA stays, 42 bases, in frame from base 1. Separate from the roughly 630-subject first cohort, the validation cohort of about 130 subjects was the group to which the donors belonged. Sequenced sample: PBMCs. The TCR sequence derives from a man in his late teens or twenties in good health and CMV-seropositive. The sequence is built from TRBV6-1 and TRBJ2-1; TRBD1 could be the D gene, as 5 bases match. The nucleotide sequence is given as TGTGCCAGCAGTGAGCAGGGTCCTTACAATGAGCAGTTCTTC. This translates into CASSEQGPYNEQFF.